Below are 2 T cell receptor beta chains sequenced from a single sample in a study of T cells in Graves' hyperthyroidism and ophthalmopathy. RNA transcripts served as the template for amplifying TCR beta CDR3 regions. The study used the HTBI primer set for a first-round RT-PCR of the TCR CDR3. TCRdb fed the multiplex PCR reads into MiXCR, producing one record per CDR3 protein. The sample holds approximately 620,000 distinct CDR3 sequences, approximately 16% seen once. Input material: blood. Source of these receptors: a woman aged 40 to 50 with Graves' ophthalmopathy.

This clonotype appeared many times. The chain carries TRBV2 and TRBJ1-2; D is ambiguous. Trimming shortened V by 4 bases and J by 8 bases, and 11 bases separated the two germline ends. The V gene's germline CDR1 is SNHLY and CDR2 FYNNEI. The length of the CDR3 is 12 residues. In DNA, the CDR3 is TGTGCCAGCAGTGGGAGAGGGAAGGGCTACACCTTC. Translated: CASSGRGKGYTF.

At least ten counts were recorded for this clonotype. This rearrangement joins TRBV20-1 to TRBJ2-7; possible D gene TRBD1, 5 bases. This CDR3 is built from 13 residues. Germline CDR1 DFQATT, CDR2 SNEGSKA (reference sequence). The V end was cut by 5 bases, the J end by 1 base, with 12 bases between. CDR3 loop: CSAGQSPSYEQYF. CDR3 in DNA: TGCAGTGCTGGACAATCGCCGTCCTACGAGCAGTACTTC.